A single sample is the source of the 30 T cell receptor beta chains below, sequenced in a study of T cells after posttransplantation cyclophosphamide. Control samples came 1 year after myeloablative marrow transplants with methotrexate plus calcineurin inhibitor. Data came from immunoSEQ multiplex PCR; TCRdb stores just in-frame clones and leaves some out. The sample includes 17,000 or so clones, about 85% of them seen just once. The sequencing used PBMCs, collected after allogeneic stem cell transplant with calcineurin inhibitor and methotrexate. These receptors were collected from a female patient under 30 who received an allogeneic stem cell transplant from an unrelated donor, was CMV-positive, and had acute and chronic GVHD. Some T cells could come from the graft donor.

This clone was detected only once. The chain links TRBV30 to TRBJ2-1; tentatively, D is TRBD2 (7 bases). The CDR3 is 14 residues long. With 3 bases removed from V and 0 bases from J, the gap between germline ends came to 9 bases. From germline, CDR1 is GTSNPN and CDR2 SVGIG (reference sequence). This CDR3 is CAWRGGDSYNEQFF. The CDR3 DNA reads TGTGCCTGGAGAGGGGGGGACTCCTACAATGAGCAGTTCTTC.

This clone was recorded once. The chain carries TRBV10-1 and TRBJ1-6, with 9 bases lining up with TRBD1. The CDR3 consists of 18 residues. The junction had 14 bases not matched to a gene; V was cut back by 9 bases and J by 2 bases. The germline CDR1 and CDR2 sequences are WNHNN and SYGVQD (reference sequence). CDR3 DNA: TGCGCCAGGGCCGAGGACAGGGGAAGTGGCCCCTATAATTCACCCCTCCACTTT. Translation gives CARAEDRGSGPYNSPLHF.

The genes are TRBV29-1 and TRBJ1-2; D uncertain. The V and J ends lost 6 bases and 1 base respectively, with 9 bases between them. The CDR3 totals 12 residues. Germline lookup yields CDR1 SQVTM and CDR2 ANQGSEA. For the CDR3, the DNA is TGCAGCGTGGCAGGCGTTAACTATGGCTACACCTTC. As protein: CSVAGVNYGYTF.

The chain joins TRBV2 to TRBJ2-1, with D perhaps matching TRBD1 (5 bases). Germline CDR1 is SNHLY and CDR2 is FYNNEI. V was shortened by 4 bases and J by 4 bases, with 14 bases between the two germline ends. CDR3 length equals 15 residues. The CDR3 loop reads CASSVERGGYNEQFF. As DNA, the CDR3 is TGTGCCAGCAGTGTAGAAAGGGGTGGTTACAATGAGCAGTTCTTC.

The rearrangement joins TRBV19 to TRBJ2-1, with 10 bases aligning to TRBD1. The J segment lost 4 bases and the V segment lost 3 bases, leaving 6 bases of the junction unmatched. Germline CDR1 reads LNHDA; CDR2 reads SQIVND (reference sequence). CDR3 length: 16 amino acids. This CDR3 reads CASSIWRQGAYNEQFF. The CDR3 DNA reads TGTGCCAGTAGTATTTGGCGACAGGGGGCTTACAATGAGCAGTTCTTC.

This clone is medium-sized (0.01 to 0.1%) within its sample. The chain recombines TRBV10-3 with TRBJ2-1; no reliable D call. This CDR3 is built from 14 residues. Per the germline V gene, CDR1 is ENHRY and CDR2 is SYGVKD. The germline V and J ends were trimmed by 10 bases and 0 bases, with 13 bases remaining between them. The CDR3 sequence is CATGKSSSYNEQFF. For the CDR3, the DNA is TGTGCCACCGGTAAGAGTAGCTCCTACAATGAGCAGTTCTTC.

The V and J genes are TRBV12-5 and TRBJ1-5; no reliable D call. Germline V gene data show CDR1 as LGHNT and CDR2 as FRNRAP. The V and J ends lost 1 base and 3 bases respectively, with 10 bases between them. The CDR3 consists of 15 residues. The DNA for the CDR3 is TGTGCTAGTGGTTTGGGGGCGCAAGACAATCAGCCCCAGCATTTT. It codes for CASGLGAQDNQPQHF.

The chain uses TRBV7-2 and TRBJ1-1; D unclear. CDR1 is SGHTA, CDR2 FQGNSA, per germline. Between the trimmed V and J ends, which lost 2 bases and 3 bases, there was a span of 13 bases. CDR3 length equals 15 residues. The CDR3, as DNA: TGTGCCAGCAGCTTAATGTCCCGGCGGGACACTGAAGCTTTCTTT. Protein sequence: CASSLMSRRDTEAFF.

V gene TRBV9 combines with J gene TRBJ2-5, with 14 bases matching TRBD2. CDR1 and CDR2 (germline): SGDLS, YYNGEE. V shed 0 bases, J shed 5 bases, and the junction held 3 bases outside the gene matches. The length of the CDR3 is 16 residues. CDR3 amino acids: CASSVGGLAGVETQYF. CDR3 DNA: TGTGCCAGCAGCGTAGGGGGACTAGCGGGAGTGGAGACCCAGTACTTC.

This CDR3 is CARSSPSGGYQETQYF. The CDR3 DNA is TGTGCCAGAAGCTCTCCTAGCGGGGGGTACCAAGAGACCCAGTACTTC. V is TRBV5-3 and J is TRBJ2-5, with 11 nucleotides matching TRBD2. TRBV5-3 is classed as an ORF, of uncertain function. The CDR3 contains 16 residues. The trim removed 3 bases at V and 0 bases at J, leaving 4 bases unmatched.

This clone was seen only once. The CDR3 here is CASSPDGGAGANVLTF. The CDR3 DNA sequence: TGTGCCAGCAGCCCTGATGGCGGGGCTGGGGCCAACGTCCTGACTTTC. The chain recombines TRBV4-2 with TRBJ2-6; D is possibly TRBD2 (6 bases). V was pared by 4 bases and J by 2 bases, with 12 bases between. CDR1 LGHNA and CDR2 YNFKEQ come from the germline V gene. This CDR3 spans 16 amino acids.

The CDR3 region is CASSSRDRVYENTIYF. CDR3 sequence (DNA): TGTGCCAGCAGCTCCCGGGACAGGGTATATGAAAACACCATATATTTT. The V gene is TRBV7-8, the J gene TRBJ1-3; 9 nucleotides align to TRBD1. V shed 4 bases and J 6 bases; nucleotides not matched to a gene: 10. The CDR3 loop spans 16 amino acids. The germline V gene encodes CDR1 SGHVS and CDR2 FQNEAQ.

The chain uses TRBV7-2 and TRBJ2-1; a weak D match, TRBD2 (6 bases). Germline CDR1 and CDR2: SGHTA and FQGNSA. The CDR3 runs to 12 residues. V lost 7 bases and J lost 4, with 8 bases in between. The CDR3 loop is CASTGDYNEQFF. The CDR3 nucleotides are TGTGCCAGCACGGGGGATTACAATGAGCAGTTCTTC. The variable domain in full, with the rest retrieved from reference TRBV7-2 and TRBJ2-1, is GAGVSQSPSNKVTEKGKDVELRCDPISGHTALYWYRQSLGQGLEFLIYFQGNSAPDKSGLPSDRFSAERTGGSVSTLTIQRTQQEDSAVYLCASTGDYNEQFFGPGTRLTVL.

By proportion, this clone is medium-sized. The chain employs TRBV30 and TRBJ2-2, with TRBD2 matching over 13 bases. The V gene end was trimmed by 8 bases and the J gene end by 0 bases; junction bases not matched to a gene: 6. This CDR3 comprises 16 residues. Germline V gives CDR1 GTSNPN, CDR2 SVGIG (reference sequence). The chain's CDR3 is CAGTSGMNTNTGELFF. The CDR3 DNA is TGTGCCGGGACTAGCGGGATGAACACGAACACCGGGGAGCTGTTTTTT.

In this sample, this clone turned up once. The V gene is TRBV15, the J gene TRBJ2-7, with a weak D call TRBD1 (5 bases). Germline loops: CDR1 LNHNV, CDR2 YYDKDF (reference sequence). V was shortened by 11 bases and J by 2 bases, with 16 bases between the two germline ends. The CDR3 has 13 amino acids. The CDR3 DNA sequence: TGTGCCTCCAAGGACACCGGTACCTACGAGCAGTACTTC. It codes for CASKDTGTYEQYF.

This chain links TRBV2 with TRBJ1-5, with unresolved D. The V gene's germline CDR1 is SNHLY and CDR2 FYNNEI. V lost 5 bases to trimming and J lost 0 bases, with 11 bases between them. CDR3 length equals 15 residues. CDR3 in DNA: TGTGCCAGCAGTTCTGACATTTATAGCAATCAGCCCCAGCATTTT. The encoded protein is CASSSDIYSNQPQHF.

The chain employs TRBV6-5 and TRBJ1-1, with TRBD1 identical over 7 bases. Germline CDR1 MNHEY, CDR2 SVGAGI. The junction had 6 bases not matched to a gene; V was cut back by 0 bases and J by 8 bases. This CDR3 has 14 amino acids. This CDR3 is CASSYSPAGGEAFF. The CDR3 region has the DNA TGTGCCAGCAGTTACTCGCCGGCAGGGGGGGAAGCTTTCTTT.

This clone showed up just once. DNA of the CDR3: TGTGCCAGCAGTCAGTACCGGGACAGGGCCAACAATGAGCAGTTCTTC. The encoded protein is CASSQYRDRANNEQFF. The chain is built from TRBV2 and TRBJ2-1; 9 nucleotides match TRBD1. The CDR3 consists of 16 residues. Germline trimming cut 5 bases from V and 5 bases from J; bases unmatched to any gene: 10. Germline lookup yields CDR1 SNHLY and CDR2 FYNNEI.

The gene calls are TRBV19 and TRBJ1-3; possible D gene TRBD1, 6 bases. Between the trimmed V and J ends, which lost 10 bases and 0 bases, there was a span of 13 bases. The CDR3 sequence is 14 residues long. The V gene's germline CDR1 is LNHDA and CDR2 SQIVND (reference sequence). CDR3 protein: CATSGGASGNTIYF. The CDR3 region has the DNA TGTGCCACAAGCGGGGGGGCCTCTGGAAACACCATATATTTT.

The chain combines TRBV30 with TRBJ2-2; D not certain. CDR1 and CDR2 from the germline V gene are GTSNPN and SVGIG (reference sequence). V was pared by 5 bases and J by 3 bases, with 10 bases between. This CDR3 is built from 13 residues. CDR3 sequence (DNA): TGTGCCTGGGCTAGACCGTACACCGGGGAGCTGTTTTTT. It yields the protein CAWARPYTGELFF.

The V and J genes are TRBV11-2 and TRBJ1-1, with a weak D call TRBD1 (6 bases). Per the germline V gene, CDR1 is SGHAT and CDR2 is FQNNGV. The CDR3 has 16 amino acids. Trimming cost V 5 bases and J 0 bases, with 16 bases left between them. The CDR3 region has the DNA TGTGCCAGCAGCCTCCGTTGGGGGCTGATGAACACTGAAGCTTTCTTT. Its translation: CASSLRWGLMNTEAFF.

This chain connects TRBV14 to TRBJ2-7, with D perhaps TRBD1 (5 bases). Trimming removed 4 bases at V and 2 bases at J, with 21 bases between. This CDR3 spans 17 amino acids. Germline V CDR1 and CDR2: SGHDN, FVKESK. The CDR3 is CASSPVGKGHIAYEQYF. The CDR3 DNA reads as TGTGCCAGCAGCCCGGTTGGGAAGGGGCACATTGCCTACGAGCAGTACTTC.

The rearrangement uses TRBV7-9 and TRBJ1-4; no definite D call. V lost 0 bases and J 5 bases, leaving 10 bases between the germline ends. This CDR3 comprises 15 residues. The germline V gene encodes CDR1 SEHNR and CDR2 FQNEAQ (reference sequence). In DNA form, the CDR3 reads TGTGCCAGCAGCTTAGCGCTGGGAGAGAATGAAAAACTGTTTTTT. Its translation: CASSLALGENEKLFF.

This rearrangement joins TRBV5-1 to TRBJ2-2; 7 positions agree with TRBD2. V shed 2 bases, J shed 1 base, and the junction held 2 bases outside the gene matches. The CDR3 is 15 residues long. Germline values: CDR1 SGHRS, CDR2 YFSETQ. The CDR3 here is CASSFLAENTGELFF. Written as DNA, the CDR3 is TGCGCCAGCAGCTTCCTAGCGGAGAACACCGGGGAGCTGTTTTTT.

The chain recombines TRBV7-4 with TRBJ2-7; TRBD2 aligns across 7 bases. Germline V lookup: CDR1 SGHVT, CDR2 SQSDAQ. The CDR3 extends over 16 amino acids. V lost 5 bases and J lost 5; bases outside the gene matches: 15. CDR3 in amino acids: CASSHLMGEGPHEQYF. The CDR3 DNA is TGTGCCAGCAGCCATCTGATGGGGGAGGGCCCCCACGAGCAGTACTTC.

This CDR3 reads CASSRDPGGEAFF. CDR3 bases: TGTGCCAGTAGCCGGGACCCAGGGGGTGAAGCTTTCTTT. The rearrangement uses TRBV19 and TRBJ1-1, with 7 bases fitting TRBD1. Trimming cost V 6 bases and J 7 bases; bases outside gene matches: 8. The CDR3 is 13 amino acids. Germline V gives CDR1 LNHDA, CDR2 SQIVND (reference sequence).

V is TRBV7-9 and J is TRBJ2-6; D remains unclear. CDR3 length: 13 amino acids. Germline lookup yields CDR1 SEHNR and CDR2 FQNEAQ (reference sequence). V lost 6 bases and J lost 0, with 3 bases in between. The CDR3 here is CASRASGANVLTF. For the CDR3, the DNA is TGTGCCAGCAGAGCCTCTGGGGCCAACGTCCTGACTTTC. The full variable domain, completed using reference TRBV7-9 and TRBJ2-6, is DTGVSQNPRHKITKRGQNVTFRCDPISEHNRLYWYRQTLGQGPEFLTYFQNEAQLEKSRLLSDRFSAERPKGSFSTLEIQRTEQGDSAMYLCASRASGANVLTFGAGSRLTVL.

This clone appeared a single time. The rearrangement joins TRBV6-1 to TRBJ2-5, with D perhaps TRBD1 (5 bases). The DNA end lines up better with TRBJ2-7; the J call may be wrong. Germline V gene sequence: CDR1 MNHNS, CDR2 SASEGT. The CDR3 spans 13 residues. CDR3 amino acids: CASSEAGVSEQYF. The CDR3 bases are TGTGCCAGCAGTGAAGCAGGGGTGAGCGAGCAGTACTTC.

The table lists this clone with a count of one. The chain is built from TRBV5-4 and TRBJ2-1; 13 nucleotides agree with TRBD2. The CDR3 spans 16 residues. V lost 4 bases and J lost 13; bases outside the gene matches: 14. Per the germline V gene, CDR1 is SGHNT and CDR2 is YYREEE (reference sequence). This CDR3 is CASSPTSGRALFDQFF. Here the CDR3 DNA reads TGTGCCAGCAGCCCCACTAGCGGGAGGGCCTTATTTGATCAGTTCTTC. Variable domain in full (rest from reference TRBV5-4 and TRBJ2-1): ETGVTQSPTHLIKTRGQQVTLRCSSQSGHNTVSWYQQALGQGPQFIFQYYREEENGRGNFPPRFSGLQFPNYSSELNVNALELDDSALYLCASSPTSGRALFDQFFGPGTRLTVL.

The chain couples TRBV5-1 to TRBJ2-5; weak D call: TRBD1 (7 bases). The J call could be wrong; TRBJ2-7 is a better fit for the DNA end. CDR3 length: 15 amino acids. The germline V gene encodes CDR1 SGHRS and CDR2 YFSETQ. CDR3 DNA: TGCGCCAGCAGTCGAACAGGGGAGGAGAAGTACGAGCAGTACTTC. Translated, it gives CASSRTGEEKYEQYF.